The 8 T cell receptor beta chains presented below share a single source sample, sequenced in a study of response to subunit inactivated influenza vaccine. One entry per CDR3 protein, called by TCRdb with MiXCR from the RT-PCR reads. This table holds about 700,000 distinct CDR3 sequences, more than 15% found once. The starting material was PBMCs from blood, obtained 11 to 12 days after vaccination. These receptor sequences come from a man aged 45-65 years who received an inactivated influenza vaccine.

This clonotype showed up just a few times. The chain couples TRBV5-5 to TRBJ1-4; TRBD1 might be the D (6 bases). The CDR3 extends over 15 amino acids. V was cut by 4 bases and J by 0 bases, with 10 bases left in between. Looked up from germline, CDR1 is SGHKS and CDR2 is YYEKEE (reference sequence). In DNA form, the CDR3 reads TGTGCCAGCAGCATGGGGACAACAACTAATGAAAAACTGTTTTTT. It encodes CASSMGTTTNEKLFF. The full variable domain, completed using reference TRBV5-5 and TRBJ1-4, is DAGVTQSPTHLIKTRGQQVTLRCSPISGHKSVSWYQQVLGQGPQFIFQYYEKEERGRGNFPDRFSARQFPNYSSELNVNALLLGDSALYLCASSMGTTTNEKLFFGSGTQLSVL.

This clonotype was seen more than once but under ten times. V and J are TRBV5-1 and TRBJ2-7; 11 nucleotides line up with TRBD2. This CDR3 has 15 amino acids. In germline, CDR1 is SGHRS, CDR2 YFSETQ. The junction had 10 bases not matched to a gene; V was cut back by 5 bases and J by 6 bases. CDR3 sequence reads: CASRQITSGGGEQYF. CDR3 nucleotide sequence: TGCGCCAGCAGACAGATTACTAGCGGGGGCGGCGAGCAGTACTTC. The full variable domain, with the rest looked up from reference TRBV5-1 and TRBJ2-7, is KAGVTQTPRYLIKTRGQQVTLSCSPISGHRSVSWYQQTPGQGLQFLFEYFSETQRNKGNFPGRFSGRQFSNSRSEMNVSTLELGDSALYLCASRQITSGGGEQYFGPGTRLTVT.

The chain links TRBV20-1 to TRBJ2-5, with D maybe TRBD1 (5 bases). The CDR3 extends over 13 amino acids. Per the germline V gene, CDR1 is DFQATT and CDR2 is SNEGSKA (reference sequence). The ends were cut back, 7 bases at V and 2 bases at J, with 14 bases in the middle. CDR3 nucleotides: TGCAGTGTCCGAGCCCAGGGACAAGAGACCCAGTACTTC. Translating gives CSVRAQGQETQYF.

This rearrangement joins TRBV20-1 to TRBJ1-1, with 7 bases identical to TRBD1. The CDR3 is 15 residues long. Trimming took 3 bases from V and 3 from J; bases not matched to a gene: 10. CDR1 and CDR2 (germline): DFQATT, SNEGSKA (reference sequence). CDR3 coding DNA: TGCAGTGCTAGGGCTGCGAACCAGGGGGACACTGAAGCTTTCTTT. It yields the protein CSARAANQGDTEAFF.

This clonotype came up a few times. The genes are TRBV20-1 and TRBJ2-1; a weak D match, TRBD2 (5 bases). The V gene's germline CDR1 is DFQATT and CDR2 SNEGSKA (reference sequence). This CDR3 is built from 12 residues. The V end was cut by 5 bases, the J end by 4 bases, with 9 bases between. The CDR3 loop reads CSAAPGYNEQFF. In nucleotides, the CDR3 is TGCAGTGCTGCACCGGGGTACAATGAGCAGTTCTTC.

V usage is TRBV5-1 and J usage is TRBJ2-2; D is undetermined. The germline gives CDR1 SGHRS, CDR2 YFSETQ. The V end was cut by 6 bases, the J end by 4 bases, with 16 bases between. The CDR3 is 15 residues long. The chain's CDR3 is CASTRESPGTGELFF. CDR3 nucleotides: TGCGCCAGCACCCGAGAGTCCCCGGGCACCGGGGAGCTGTTTTTT. Complete variable domain (other parts from reference TRBV5-1 and TRBJ2-2): KAGVTQTPRYLIKTRGQQVTLSCSPISGHRSVSWYQQTPGQGLQFLFEYFSETQRNKGNFPGRFSGRQFSNSRSEMNVSTLELGDSALYLCASTRESPGTGELFFGEGSRLTVL.

V is TRBV29-1 and J is TRBJ1-2, with 7 bases lining up with TRBD1. The germline V gene has CDR1 SQVTM and CDR2 ANQGSEA. With 6 bases clipped from V and 8 bases from J, the junction kept 6 bases outside the gene matches. CDR3 length: 11 amino acids. The CDR3 region has the DNA TGCAGCGTCACAGGGGTCGACGGCTACACCTTC. As protein: CSVTGVDGYTF. The complete variable domain, with remaining parts taken from reference TRBV29-1 and TRBJ1-2, reads SAVISQKPSRDICQRGTSLTIQCQVDSQVTMMFWYRQQPGQSLTLIATANQGSEATYESGFVIDKFPISRPNLTFSTLTVSNMSPEDSSIYLCSVTGVDGYTFGSGTRLTVV.

This chain links TRBV12-3 or TRBV12-4 with TRBJ1-2, with D unclear. This CDR3 comprises 12 residues. V lost 8 bases and J 2 bases, leaving 9 bases between the germline ends. The CDR3 is CASGVGNYGYTF. The CDR3 DNA sequence: TGTGCCAGCGGGGTCGGGAACTATGGCTACACCTTC.